This T cell receptor beta chain was identified in a study of T cells in Graves' hyperthyroidism and ophthalmopathy. Whole-study findings and limits: The model made its ophthalmopathy prediction, and onset followed a median about 6.8 months later.

A note on this clonotype: What it binds is not known. This may arise from a read error, as a much more abundant clone is one base away.

This CDR3 has 14 amino acids. With V trimmed by 5 bases and J by 4 bases, 5 bases remained unmatched. CDR1 is ENHRY, CDR2 SYGVKD, per germline. The TCR beta CDR3 regions underwent amplification using RNA transcripts as the source. Researchers ran a first-round RT-PCR on the TCR CDR3 using the HTBI primer set. Via MiXCR, TCRdb re-called the multiplex PCR reads, giving one row per CDR3 protein. This table has about 760,000 distinct CDR3 sequences, approximately 40% appearing once. Cells are PBMCs isolated from around 10 ml of fresh blood. This receptor was taken from a woman in her 40s with Graves' hyperthyroidism. The V and J genes are TRBV10-3 and TRBJ1-1; 9 bases agree with TRBD1. Sequencing was done on a sample of blood. CDR3 protein: CAISRDRAGTEAFF. CDR3 in DNA: TGTGCCATCAGTCGGGACAGGGCTGGCACTGAAGCTTTCTTT.